The T cell receptor beta chain described here comes from a study of patients and donors after allogeneic stem cell transplantation. This clonotype was detected a few times. MiXCR was run by TCRdb on the RT-PCR reads, yielding one entry per CDR3 protein. This sample has around 160,000 distinct CDR3 sequences, with 30% found just once. V trimming: 0 bases; J trimming: 8 bases; junction bases outside the gene matches: 6. Germline CDR1 reads GTSNPN; CDR2 reads SVGIG (reference sequence). The CDR3 spans 14 residues. Sequencing used blood, either unsorted or a sorted T cell fraction (not recorded which). V usage is TRBV30 and J usage is TRBJ1-2, with 10 bases lining up with TRBD1. The source of this sequence is a human donor who was either an allogeneic HSCT recipient or a stem cell or donor lymphocyte infusion donor (not recorded which). It is not recorded whose cells these are; they may come from a transplant donor. The CDR3 DNA sequence: TGTGCCTGGAGTGTAGACAGGGGGCTCGTCGGCTACACCTTC. Translation: CAWSVDRGLVGYTF.